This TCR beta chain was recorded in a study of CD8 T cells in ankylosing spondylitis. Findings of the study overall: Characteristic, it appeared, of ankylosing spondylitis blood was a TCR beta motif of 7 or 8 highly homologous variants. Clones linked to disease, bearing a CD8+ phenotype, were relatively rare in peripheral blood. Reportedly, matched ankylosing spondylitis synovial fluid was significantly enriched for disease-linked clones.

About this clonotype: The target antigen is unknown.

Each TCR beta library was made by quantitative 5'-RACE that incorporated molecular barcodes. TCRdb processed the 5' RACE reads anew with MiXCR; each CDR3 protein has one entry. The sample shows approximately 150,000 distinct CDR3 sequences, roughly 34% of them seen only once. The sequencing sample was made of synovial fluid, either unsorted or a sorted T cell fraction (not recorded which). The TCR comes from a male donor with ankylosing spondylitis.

CDR3 amino acids: CASSYSTRVGLAGSKNIQYF. CDR3 sequence (DNA): TGTGCCAGCAGTTACTCTACTCGGGTGGGACTAGCGGGGTCGAAGAACATTCAGTACTTC. The chain uses TRBV6-2 or TRBV6-3 and TRBJ2-4; 13 bases align to TRBD2. CDR3 length equals 20 residues. Germline-derived CDR1 and CDR2 are MNHEY and SVGEGT. Germline trimming cut 0 bases from V and 7 bases from J; bases unmatched to any gene: 15.